Below are 10 T cell receptor beta chains sequenced from a single sample in a study of T cell responses to AZD1222 COVID-19 vaccine. TCRdb's copy holds only in-frame clones and misses some; the assay was immunoSEQ multiplex PCR. Of around 120,000 clones in the sample, approximately 86% were seen once. Source: peripheral blood, taken 28 days after the second AZD1222 dose. These receptors came from an adult who received the AZD1222 COVID-19 vaccine.

The rearrangement links TRBV4-3 to TRBJ1-2; weak D call: TRBD1 (5 bases). The germline V gene has CDR1 LGHNA and CDR2 YSLEER. V shed 4 bases and J shed 2 bases, with 14 bases lying between them. CDR3 length: 15 amino acids. The CDR3 DNA reads TGCGCCAGCAGCCCGAACTCCGGGACGAACTATGGCTACACCTTC. It encodes CASSPNSGTNYGYTF.

The chain carries TRBV6-6 and TRBJ1-1, with D maybe TRBD1 (5 bases). The V gene's germline CDR1 is MNHNY and CDR2 SVGAGI (reference sequence). The CDR3 runs to 13 residues. The V end was cut by 6 bases, the J end by 3 bases, with 11 bases between. The CDR3 loop is CASRPSRDTEAFF. CDR3 bases: TGTGCCAGCAGACCGAGCAGGGACACTGAAGCTTTCTTT.

The chain employs TRBV7-2 and TRBJ1-5; perhaps TRBD1 as D (5 bases). Trimming removed 5 bases at V and 3 bases at J, with 11 bases between. The CDR3 sequence is 14 residues long. CDR1 is SGHTA and CDR2 is FQGNSA in the germline V gene. CDR3: CASSKPGVNQPQHF. The CDR3 DNA follows: TGTGCCAGCAGCAAACCGGGGGTCAATCAGCCCCAGCATTTT.

The chain uses TRBV21-1 and TRBJ1-1; the D call of TRBD1 is as the table states it, not checked on the DNA. TRBV21-1 is assigned pseudogene status. The CDR3 runs to 17 residues. In DNA form, the CDR3 reads TGTGCCAGCAGCAAAGCATCCCAGGACAGGGAAGACACTGAAGCTTTCTTT. This encodes CASSKASQDREDTEAFF.

The CDR3 coding sequence is TGTGCCAGCAACCCATCCGGGACCAGTCACTACGAGCAGTACTTC. Translation gives CASNPSGTSHYEQYF. The chain employs TRBV7-8 and TRBJ2-7; D assignment may be TRBD1 or TRBD2 (5 bases each). This CDR3 has 15 residues. Germline CDR1 and CDR2: SGHVS and FQNEAQ. The V and J ends lost 7 bases and 3 bases respectively, with 19 bases between them.

This clone was seen a handful of times. The chain uses TRBV15 and TRBJ1-4; tentatively, D is TRBD1 (5 bases). The CDR3 is made up of 13 amino acids. CDR1 is LNHNV and CDR2 is YYDKDF in the germline V gene (reference sequence). V dropped 1 base and J dropped 5 bases, with 5 bases sitting between them. The CDR3 sequence: CATSRGQNEKLFF. In DNA form, the CDR3 reads TGTGCCACCAGCAGAGGACAGAATGAAAAACTGTTTTTT. The whole variable domain, filled in from reference TRBV15 and TRBJ1-4, reads DAMVIQNPRYQVTQFGKPVTLSCSQTLNHNVMYWYQQKSSQAPKLLFHYYDKDFNNEADTPDNFQSRRPNTSFCFLDIRSPGLGDTAMYLCATSRGQNEKLFFGSGTQLSVL.

The rearrangement uses TRBV6-1 and TRBJ1-6; possible D gene TRBD1, 5 bases. The V end lost 2 bases, the J end lost 6 bases, and 14 bases lay between the germline ends. The CDR3 extends over 16 amino acids. Per the germline V gene, CDR1 is MNHNS and CDR2 is SASEGT. CDR3 in amino acids: CASSESGFDINSPLHF. For the CDR3, the DNA is TGTGCCAGCAGTGAATCAGGGTTTGATATTAATTCACCCCTCCACTTT.

V gene TRBV21-1 combines with J gene TRBJ1-5. TRBV21-1 constitutes a pseudogene. This CDR3 has 16 residues. The CDR3 loop is CASSKREDRGNQPQHF. The CDR3 DNA sequence: TGTGCCAGCAGCAAACGGGAGGATCGGGGCAATCAGCCCCAGCATTTT.

CDR3 loop: CASSLATRGNQPQHF. CDR3 bases: TGTGCCAGCAGTTTGGCCACACGGGGCAATCAGCCCCAGCATTTT. The V call is TRBV28, the J call TRBJ1-5, with D hard to call. The V and J ends lost 3 bases and 2 bases respectively, with 11 bases between them. This CDR3 comprises 15 residues. CDR1 is MDHEN, CDR2 SYDVKM, per germline.

The chain links TRBV18 to TRBJ2-1; possibly TRBD2 for D (5 bases). The germline CDR1 and CDR2 sequences are KGHSH and LQKENI. CDR3 length equals 12 residues. The ends were cut back, 3 bases at V and 9 bases at J, with 9 bases in the middle. CDR3 region: CASSPLAGEQFF. DNA of the CDR3: TGTGCCAGCTCACCGCTAGCAGGTGAGCAGTTCTTC.